This T cell receptor (beta chain) is from a study of T-cell memory formation after mild COVID-19. Broader study findings: CD4+ bias marked clones expanding day 15 to 37, unlike balanced contracting clones.

Germline assignment: CDR1 MNHEY and CDR2 SVGAGI. CDR3 length equals 16 residues. The V end lost 2 bases, the J end lost 1 base, and 12 bases lay between the germline ends. This clonotype has just a few counts. Its antigen is currently unknown. TCRdb analysed the 5' RACE reads with MiXCR anew, one entry per CDR3 protein. This sample has a few hundred thousand distinct CDR3 sequences; 25% to 30% occur once, and the top ten carry roughly 14%. The rearrangement links TRBV6-5 to TRBJ1-3, with D tentatively TRBD1 (6 bases). The sample was PBMCs or a T cell subset sorted from them (not recorded which). The receptor was derived from an adult woman who had mild COVID-19 (a few samples of this study predate the infection). Cell type and time point are not known. The CDR3 DNA reads as TGTGCCAGCAGTTACCTGACAGGCAAATCTGGAAACACCATATATTTT. Translation gives CASSYLTGKSGNTIYF.